The TCR beta chain described here comes from a study of blood T cells in healthy people across ages. As for the study in general: About one barcoded beta molecule per two T cells was the capture yield of template switching.

The CDR3 is 15 amino acids. Germline CDR1 is SGHDT and CDR2 is YYEEEE. V lost 1 base, J lost 0 bases, and 10 bases lay in between. Sample donors were healthy Caucasian individuals that came from Russia, aged about 6 to 95. Total RNA amounts of at least 5 micrograms were extracted per sample. Primers used in a second PCR of roughly 6 to 12 cycles were a sample-barcoded 5' primer and a J-beta primer mix. TCRdb used MiXCR to reprocess the 5' RACE reads, holding one entry per CDR3 protein. The sample yields about 1,500,000 distinct CDR3 sequences, approximately 38% seen once. Only one count was recorded for this clonotype. Its antigen remains unidentified. General observations from the study: With naive T cell percentage, TCR beta diversity showed a strong correlation.

The chain combines TRBV5-6 with TRBJ1-2; no firm D call. Sequenced: blood. The clonotype originates from a woman aged 18-29 years in good health. The CDR3 loop reads CASSLLVTTNYGYTF. CDR3 nucleotide sequence: TGTGCCAGCAGCTTGTTGGTCACCACTAACTATGGCTACACCTTC.